This entry lists 12 T cell receptor beta chains sequenced from one sample in a study of cytomegalovirus exposure and HLA in healthy donors. Primers included in the PCR were 60 Vbeta and 13 Jbeta primers. Method: immunoSEQ multiplex PCR; TCRdb's copy keeps in-frame clones and lacks some. Among about 150,000 clones, around 65% were seen once, and the ten largest hold over 1.5%. The sequencing input was PBMCs. The receptors originated from a male donor in good health and CMV-seronegative.

As to this clone: A read error is likely, as this CDR3 ends without the conserved phenylalanine or tryptophan. CDR3 sequence: CASSRVDTEAFL. The DNA of the CDR3 is TGTGCCAGCAGCAGGGTGGACACTGAAGCTTTCTTG. The chain is built from TRBV9 and TRBJ1-1; D uncertain. Trimming stripped 4 bases from V and 3 bases from J, with 7 bases between. Germline CDR1 and CDR2: SGDLS and YYNGEE. The CDR3 sequence is 12 residues long.

The CDR3 loop is CASSEQGQRVEAFF. The CDR3 region has the DNA TGTGCCAGCAGTGAACAGGGACAGAGGGTGGAAGCTTTCTTT. The rearrangement joins TRBV2 to TRBJ1-1; 7 bases fit TRBD1. The CDR3 has 14 amino acids. Trimming cost V 2 bases and J 8 bases; bases outside gene matches: 8. The germline V gene encodes CDR1 SNHLY and CDR2 FYNNEI.

The chain links TRBV6-6 to TRBJ1-1; TRBD1 matches at 8 bases. V gave up 4 bases and J gave up 7 bases; unmatched junction bases: 8. Looked up from germline, CDR1 is MNHNY and CDR2 is SVGAGI (reference sequence). This CDR3 contains 14 residues. CDR3 region: CASSSLGQGVEAFF. CDR3 coding DNA: TGTGCCAGCAGTTCACTTGGACAGGGAGTTGAAGCTTTCTTT.

The chain joins TRBV15 to TRBJ1-1; 7 bases align to TRBD1. Germline V gives CDR1 LNHNV, CDR2 YYDKDF (reference sequence). Losses at the gene ends were 0 bases for V and 5 bases for J; bases not matched to a gene: 6. This CDR3 has 15 amino acids. The CDR3 is CATSRDIGRGTEAFF. CDR3 nucleotides: TGTGCCACCAGCAGAGATATCGGCAGGGGGACTGAAGCTTTCTTT.

This clone appeared once. The rearrangement joins TRBV10-3 to TRBJ1-6; the D gene is possibly TRBD1 (5 bases). The germline V and J ends were trimmed by 7 bases and 10 bases, with 14 bases remaining between them. The CDR3 is made up of 13 amino acids. Germline V gene lookup returns CDR1 ENHRY and CDR2 SYGVKD. CDR3 in amino acids: CAINGARSSPLHF. CDR3 DNA: TGTGCCATCAATGGGGCCAGAAGCTCACCCCTCCACTTT.

V is TRBV7-3 and J is TRBJ2-7; no definite D call. The CDR3 is made up of 14 amino acids. Germline assignment: CDR1 SGHTA and CDR2 FQGTGA. With 5 bases removed from V and 0 bases from J, the gap between germline ends came to 11 bases. This CDR3 is CASSPSASSYEQYF. In DNA form, the CDR3 reads TGTGCCAGCAGCCCCAGCGCTAGCTCCTACGAGCAGTACTTC.

The chain combines TRBV6-6 with TRBJ1-6; D is unresolved. Per germline, CDR1 MNHNY and CDR2 SVGAGI (reference sequence). Trimming took off 6 bases at V and 10 bases at J, with 19 bases between the two ends. The CDR3 is made up of 15 amino acids. DNA of the CDR3: TGTGCCAGCAGCCAAAAAGAGGATAACCGGTCACCCCTCCACTTT. Its translation is CASSQKEDNRSPLHF.

This clone was observed once. This chain uses TRBV7-9 with TRBJ1-1, with D possibly TRBD1 on 5 matching bases. Per germline, CDR1 SEHNR and CDR2 FQNEAQ (reference sequence). Trimming left V 4 bases short and J 0 bases short, with 15 bases between. The CDR3 is made up of 16 amino acids. The CDR3 DNA is TGTGCCAGCAGCTCAGGAGAGACAGTTATGAACACTGAAGCTTTCTTT. Translated: CASSSGETVMNTEAFF. Looking up the rest from reference TRBV7-9 and TRBJ1-1 gives the full variable domain: DTGVSQNPRHKITKRGQNVTFRCDPISEHNRLYWYRQTLGQGPEFLTYFQNEAQLEKSRLLSDRFSAERPKGSFSTLEIQRTEQGDSAMYLCASSSGETVMNTEAFFGQGTRLTVV.

The genes are TRBV19 and TRBJ2-1, with TRBD1 identical over 11 bases. The ends lost 4 bases at V and 6 bases at J; junction bases unmatched: 5. CDR3 length equals 15 residues. The germline gives CDR1 LNHDA, CDR2 SQIVND (reference sequence). The CDR3 DNA is TGTGCCAGTAGTAGAGGACAGGGGGCTTTCAATGAGCAGTTCTTC. Its protein product is CASSRGQGAFNEQFF.

The J gene is TRBJ1-2, the V gene TRBV19, with 7 bases matching TRBD1. The CDR3 spans 17 residues. CDR1 LNHDA and CDR2 SQIVND come from the germline V gene (reference sequence). The junction had 18 bases not matched to a gene; V was cut back by 8 bases and J by 3 bases. CDR3 sequence reads: CASFGGVTGLSDYGYTF. As DNA, the CDR3 is TGTGCCAGTTTCGGGGGTGTGACAGGGTTAAGCGACTATGGCTACACCTTC.

This chain joins TRBV30 and TRBJ2-2; TRBD1 agrees at 8 bases. The CDR3 contains 18 residues. With V trimmed by 2 bases and J by 0 bases, 11 bases remained unmatched. Germline values: CDR1 GTSNPN, CDR2 SVGIG (reference sequence). In DNA, the CDR3 is TGTGCCTGGAGTCTGGGTTCAGGGGGCTTAGCGAACACCGGGGAGCTGTTTTTT. Translation: CAWSLGSGGLANTGELFF.

This clone turned up a few times. This sequence joins TRBV5-6 and TRBJ2-7; D gene ambiguous. Trimming took off 4 bases at V and 5 bases at J, with 7 bases between the two ends. Germline V gene sequence: CDR1 SGHDT, CDR2 YYEEEE. The CDR3 loop spans 11 amino acids. CDR3 sequence (DNA): TGTGCCAGCAGCCTAGACCACGAGCAGTACTTC. Translation: CASSLDHEQYF.